These 17 T cell receptor beta chains were sequenced from one sample in a study of regulatory T cells in long-lasting Graves disease (dated by TCRdb to 2020 to 2023). What this sample's time point label stands for: newly diagnosed GD, antithyroid drugs for less than 3 months. For both TCR sequencing and RNA sequencing, RNA was extracted from PBMCs in TRIzol. Receptors were amplified or captured by multiplex PCR. Sequencing instrument: Illumina HiSeq 4000. TCR beta libraries were built with iRepertoire HTBI primers and Arm-PCR amplification of CDR3 regions. TCRdb reworked the public reads: Q25 trimming with fastp, MiXCR clone assembly, productive beta chains retained. Every distinct CDR3 protein forms one entry, paired with its most common genes and DNA. Across this sample there are 450,000 to 500,000 distinct CDR3 sequences, with about 16% seen only once. Jointly, the top ten make up 12% of the sample.

Another study also made use of these data, one on T cells in Graves' hyperthyroidism and ophthalmopathy.

Here the sequenced sample was peripheral blood mononuclear cells (PBMCs), taken at new diagnosis, from a patient treated with antithyroid drugs. The receptors were sampled from a man aged 35-49 years with Graves disease. Donor details come from another sample of the same person, matched by shared clones.

This clonotype was counted at least ten times. This rearrangement joins TRBV20-1 to TRBJ2-7, with a weak D call TRBD1 (6 bases). The CDR3 extends over 14 amino acids. Germline V gene sequence: CDR1 DFQATT, CDR2 SNEGSKA (reference sequence). Trimming took off 3 bases at V and 2 bases at J, with 14 bases between the two ends. As DNA, the CDR3 is TGCAGTGCTAGGCCCGGGACAATAGCCTACGAGCAGTACTTC. It encodes CSARPGTIAYEQYF.

The rearrangement uses TRBV9 and TRBJ2-7, with TRBD2 matching 10 bases. V gave up 1 base and J gave up 6 bases; unmatched junction bases: 4. This CDR3 comprises 14 residues. Germline V gene sequence: CDR1 SGDLS, CDR2 YYNGEE. Here the CDR3 reads CASSVKGLAAEQYF. DNA for the CDR3: TGTGCCAGCAGCGTAAAAGGACTAGCGGCCGAGCAGTACTTC.

The V gene is TRBV5-6, the J gene TRBJ1-2; D uncertain. Germline-derived CDR1 and CDR2 are SGHDT and YYEEEE. The CDR3 has 15 residues. Trimming cost V 1 base and J 0 bases, with 10 bases left between them. Here the CDR3 reads CASSLFGFSNYGYTF. The CDR3, as DNA: TGTGCCAGCAGCTTGTTCGGGTTTTCTAACTATGGCTACACCTTC.

This clonotype was observed many times. The CDR3: CASKTGNANTEAFF. The CDR3 bases are TGTGCCAGCAAAACAGGGAACGCGAACACTGAAGCTTTCTTT. The gene calls are TRBV2 and TRBJ1-1; D may be TRBD1 (6 bases). CDR1 and CDR2 (germline): SNHLY, FYNNEI. CDR3 length: 14 residues. V dropped 7 bases and J dropped 1 base, with 13 bases sitting between them.

The CDR3 DNA follows: TGCAGTGCTAGTTCTCGGGAAGCCTACAATGAGCAGTTCTTC. Protein sequence: CSASSREAYNEQFF. The V and J genes are TRBV20-1 and TRBJ2-1, with a weak D call TRBD2 (5 bases). Looked up from germline, CDR1 is DFQATT and CDR2 is SNEGSKA (reference sequence). The germline V and J ends were trimmed by 3 bases and 2 bases, with 11 bases remaining between them. CDR3 length: 14 amino acids.

This clonotype was observed at least ten times. The chain is built from TRBV10-1 and TRBJ2-3; 9 positions match TRBD2. The CDR3 is made up of 14 amino acids. The V gene's germline CDR1 is WNHNN and CDR2 SYGVQD (reference sequence). With V trimmed by 6 bases and J by 6 bases, 7 bases remained unmatched. The CDR3: CASSLAGVGDTQYF. CDR3 DNA: TGCGCCAGCAGCTTAGCGGGAGTGGGGGATACGCAGTATTTT.

This clonotype was recorded a few times. V and J are TRBV25-1 and TRBJ2-7; no clear D. Germline V gene data show CDR1 as MGHDK and CDR2 as SYGVNS. The CDR3 runs 12 residues. Trimming removed 7 bases from V and 6 bases from J, with 13 bases in between. The CDR3 reads CASTTGSREQYF. CDR3 in DNA: TGTGCCAGCACGACCGGGTCTCGCGAGCAGTACTTC.

This clonotype appeared many times. The genes are TRBV7-8 and TRBJ2-2; 8 bases map to TRBD2. The V and J ends lost 0 bases and 7 bases, in that order; junction bases with no gene match: 10. CDR3 length equals 17 residues. Looked up from germline, CDR1 is SGHVS and CDR2 is FQNEAQ. The CDR3 bases are TGTGCCAGCAGCTTAGCGGGGGGACTAGTAGTCAGCGGGGAGCTGTTTTTT. Its translation is CASSLAGGLVVSGELFF.

A remark on this clonotype: Given a much more abundant clone one base away, this may be a read error. The chain is built from TRBV28 and TRBJ2-2, with a possible D match to TRBD2 (5 bases). CDR3 size: 14 residues. V lost 6 bases to trimming and J lost 4 bases, with 12 bases between them. CDR1 and CDR2 from the germline V gene are MDHEN and SYDVKM. The CDR3 nucleotides are TGTGCCAGCAGAGACTACCCGAGCACCGGGGAGCTGTTTTTT. As protein: CASRDYPSTGELFF.

The J gene is TRBJ2-7, the V gene TRBV7-9; maybe TRBD2 (6 bases). CDR1 and CDR2 (germline): SEHNR, FQNEAQ (reference sequence). Trimming shortened V by 4 bases and J by 1 base, and 11 bases separated the two germline ends. The CDR3 extends over 14 amino acids. CDR3 loop: CASSSPGLSYEQYF. CDR3 bases: TGTGCCAGCAGCTCTCCGGGACTTTCCTACGAGCAGTACTTC.

This rearrangement joins TRBV5-1 to TRBJ1-5; TRBD1 agrees at 9 bases. CDR3 size: 15 residues. With 3 bases clipped from V and 0 bases from J, the junction kept 1 base outside the gene matches. Per the germline V gene, CDR1 is SGHRS and CDR2 is YFSETQ. Here the CDR3 DNA reads TGCGCCAGCAGCTCGGGACAGGGTAGCAATCAGCCCCAGCATTTT. It codes for CASSSGQGSNQPQHF.

This chain uses TRBV6-4 with TRBJ2-3; D might be TRBD2 (6 bases). This CDR3 contains 14 residues. Germline V gene sequence: CDR1 MRHNA, CDR2 SNTAGT. The V end was cut by 6 bases, the J end by 6 bases, with 16 bases between. CDR3 loop: CASRTGGGWDTQYF. The CDR3 DNA is TGTGCCAGCAGGACCGGGGGAGGATGGGATACGCAGTATTTT.

In its sample, this clonotype was seen many times. The V and J genes are TRBV7-3 and TRBJ2-7; weak D call: TRBD2 (6 bases). The CDR3 is 13 residues long. Germline loops: CDR1 SGHTA, CDR2 FQGTGA. Trimming took off 3 bases at V and 5 bases at J, with 11 bases between the two ends. CDR3 bases: TGTGCCAGCAGCTTCGGCGGGAATGACGAGCAGTACTTC. Amino acid sequence: CASSFGGNDEQYF.

In DNA, the CDR3 is TGCAGCGTTGTGAGGGGGGCGAACACTGAAGCTTTCTTT. Translating it yields CSVVRGANTEAFF. The rearrangement joins TRBV29-1 to TRBJ1-1, with D possibly matching TRBD1 (6 bases). The germline V gene encodes CDR1 SQVTM and CDR2 ANQGSEA. The V end was cut by 4 bases, the J end by 1 base, with 10 bases between. This CDR3 has 13 amino acids.

This clonotype has a handful of counts. One end of the junction varies from germline; a read error may be responsible. The chain couples TRBV5-1 to TRBJ1-5, with 11 bases that match TRBD1. Germline V gives CDR1 SGHRS, CDR2 YFSETQ. This CDR3 spans 15 amino acids. CDR3: CASSLGQGVGQPQHF. The CDR3 DNA reads TGTGCCAGCAGCTTGGGACAGGGGGTTGGTCAGCCCCAGCATTTT.

This clonotype was observed at least ten times. V usage is TRBV7-9 and J usage is TRBJ2-1; 9 bases map to TRBD2. The germline CDR1 and CDR2 sequences are SEHNR and FQNEAQ (reference sequence). Germline trimming cut 0 bases from V and 8 bases from J; bases unmatched to any gene: 2. This CDR3 is built from 14 residues. In nucleotides, the CDR3 is TGTGCCAGCAGCTTAGCGACTAGCGGCCATGAGCAGTTCTTC. This gives the protein CASSLATSGHEQFF.

V usage is TRBV27 and J usage is TRBJ2-3, with 9 nucleotides matching TRBD2. Per the germline V gene, CDR1 is MNHEY and CDR2 is SMNVEV (reference sequence). This CDR3 has 16 amino acids. The trim removed 4 bases at V and 0 bases at J, leaving 5 bases unmatched. Written as DNA, the CDR3 is TGTGCCAGCAGTTCCCAAGCGGGAGGTAGCACAGATACGCAGTATTTT. This sequence encodes CASSSQAGGSTDTQYF.